This T cell receptor beta chain was profiled in a study of blood T cell repertoires in COVID-19. Germline V gene data show CDR1 as MDHEN and CDR2 as SYDVKM. This CDR3 region has 17 residues. Trimming removed 2 bases from V and 7 bases from J; junction bases left unmatched: 11. Sequenced by immunoSEQ multiplex PCR; TCRdb stores in-frame clones only, minus some. The sample includes some 250,000 clones, over 80% of them seen just once. Specimen: peripheral blood. This receptor was obtained from a man between 40 and 49 years old with acute or convalescent COVID-19. J is TRBJ2-2 and V is TRBV28; TRBD2 matches at 9 bases. The CDR3 loop reads CASSLLRLAGRIGELFF. For the CDR3, the DNA is TGTGCCAGCAGTTTACTGCGCCTAGCGGGAAGAATCGGGGAGCTGTTTTTT.